This T cell receptor (beta chain) was sequenced in a study of cytomegalovirus exposure and HLA in healthy donors. General study points: Across donors, most TCRs were seen rarely, yet some public ones were widespread. Clonal expansion, a later analysis showed, was greater in HLA-associated TCR beta chains than in equally common others. It was likely that a cluster of highly shared sequence variants was a sequencing artifact. Later, an analysis found that common viral pathogens appeared to be linked with several of the most significant clusters.

Use of 60 Vbeta and 13 Jbeta primers characterized the PCR. Some clones are missing from TCRdb's copy, which holds only in-frame ones; the method was immunoSEQ multiplex PCR. This sample has over 200,000 clones; 85% to 90% occur once, and the top ten carry 1% to 1.5%. The CDR3 is 15 amino acids. Germline CDR1 LGHNA, CDR2 YSLEER. Notes on this clone: What it binds is unknown.

Sequencing was done on a sample of PBMCs. The rearrangement links TRBV4-3 to TRBJ2-5, with 7 bases that match TRBD2. The better agreement between TRBJ2-7 and the DNA end casts doubt on the J call. The TCR was taken from a human donor in good health. The CDR3 region is CASSQDRGDRYEQYF. In nucleotides, the CDR3 is TGCGCCAGCAGCCAAGATCGGGGGGACCGCTACGAGCAGTACTTC.